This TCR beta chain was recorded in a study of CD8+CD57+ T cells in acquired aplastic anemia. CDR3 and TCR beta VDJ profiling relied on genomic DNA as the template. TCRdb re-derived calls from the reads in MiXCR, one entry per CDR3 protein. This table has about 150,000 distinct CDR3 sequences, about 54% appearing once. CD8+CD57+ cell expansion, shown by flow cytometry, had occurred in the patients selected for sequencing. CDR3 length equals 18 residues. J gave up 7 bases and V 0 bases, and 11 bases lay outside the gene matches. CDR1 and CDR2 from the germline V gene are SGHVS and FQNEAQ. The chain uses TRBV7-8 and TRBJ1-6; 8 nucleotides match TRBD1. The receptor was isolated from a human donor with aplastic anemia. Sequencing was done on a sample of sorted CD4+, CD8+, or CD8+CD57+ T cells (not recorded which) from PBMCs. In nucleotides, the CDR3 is TGTGCCAGCAGCTTAGCGCTTCAGGGGGCGCCTGGGAATTCACCCCTCCACTTT. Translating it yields CASSLALQGAPGNSPLHF.